This TCR beta chain appears in the sequencing data of a study of cytomegalovirus exposure and HLA in healthy donors (dated by TCRdb to 2016 to 2017). With respect to the entire study: According to an earlier analysis of 587 of the donors, 200 million or so T cells yielded roughly 110 million unique TCR beta sequences and 276 Gb of sequence data. An early release covering roughly 640 HLA-typed donors comprised about 300 gigabases of sequencing data and tens of millions of unique TCR sequences. Of the approximately 400 genotyped donors, approximately 80% fell in the genetic ancestry cluster associated with self-reported Caucasian donors. The study aimed to test whether signatures of past pathogen exposure could be identified by cataloging public T cell receptors. Using immunosequencing, the study profiled T cell repertoires from roughly 650 subjects and related those repertoires to cytomegalovirus serostatus. A separate validation cohort of 90 to 150 different subjects was used in addition to the roughly 620-subject first cohort. To predict cytomegalovirus infection status, the study brought together high-throughput TCR immunosequencing, statistical association of individual TCRs with disease status, and machine learning. To study patterns of TCR occurrence, a later analysis re-analyzed previously published TCR beta repertoires from around 670 donors and added high-resolution HLA genotyping. Rather than drawing on any new phenotypic data, the later analysis identified candidate immune exposures from TCR beta sequences and the way those sequences occurred across donors. An earlier analysis of some 500 of the donors applied high-throughput TCR beta sequencing to assess whether each TCR beta V gene segment acted as functional or pseudogenic. Donor age, sex, ethnicity and CMV serostatus were collected together with the repertoire data. A later genetic analysis took genome-wide SNP genotypes for about 55% of the 666 donors and used that subset as a discovery cohort. All discovery cohort repertoires had been generated on a single sequencing platform. Both class I and class II loci were covered by HLA typing, at four-digit resolution. Typing coverage varied by locus: roughly 629-640 donors for A, B, C, DRB1 and DQB1; around 560 for DQA1; more than 600 for DPA1; approximately 470 for DPB1. Four or five DR-DQ haplotypes were handled as single units for association and clustering, since linkage in the cohort was strong. Among several hundred genotyped donors of the cohort, an average of roughly 230,000 unique TCR beta nucleotide sequences was sequenced per donor, of which about 18% were non-productive. Study-wide findings and limitations: A further reported finding was that TCR beta sequences accurately predicted the HLA-A and HLA-B alleles for most subjects in the first cohort. For the cohort, immune exposure information was limited to CMV serostatus. In both the original and validation cohorts, the classifier was reported to diagnose cytomegalovirus status with high specificity and sensitivity. At a false discovery rate of 0.05, a later analysis linked about 16,000 TCR beta sequences to specific HLA alleles. Broadly in line with IMGT annotations, most TCR beta V segments showed up in productive rearrangements about 90% or about 30% of the time in an earlier analysis of around 600 of the donors. The earlier analysis of 587 of the donors excluded 15 to 20 rarely observed V segments, including chromosome 9 orphons, because counts were too low. While some public TCRs were present in many individuals, most TCR sequences turned up only very rarely across donors. Sequencing depth was assumed to be roughly uniform across donors in the presence/absence analyses, though that assumption may not hold. When HLA alleles, especially DR and DQ, strongly co-occurred, attributing TCR associations to individual alleles was difficult. According to a later genetic analysis, donors in an Asian-associated ancestry cluster had fewer N-insertions in productive TCRs than the approximately 630-donor mean. Because the 87-base-pair reads could not distinguish some IMGT-functional V segments, including TRBV6-2 and TRBV6-3, those segments were excluded. A later analysis found that TCR association rates varied across HLA loci, with DRB1 alleles showing the most associated TCRs and HLA-C alleles the fewest. According to the authors, the approach could potentially be generalized to other disease states and immunological phenotypes. Compared with equally common non-associated chains, HLA-associated TCR beta chains in a later analysis were more clonally expanded and had lower generation probabilities. The study gave a list of around 170 TCR beta chains associated with cytomegalovirus. V-gene and J-gene trimming of TCR beta chains was associated with a missense DCLRE1C variant in a later genetic analysis, and the association was replicated in an independent cohort. A cluster of highly shared sequence variants was judged likely to represent a technical artifact of the sequencing pipeline. In a later analysis, several top co-occurrence clusters were reported to appear linked to parvovirus B19, influenza, CMV and Epstein-Barr virus. A few of the identified cytomegalovirus-associated TCR beta chains were confirmed in vitro to be specific for cytomegalovirus antigens. Because HLA typing was unavailable for some donors at each locus, only the typed subset was used in association tests. Linkage disequilibrium might explain the correlated functional status among segregating V segments, but an unknown experimental factor could not be ruled out. The cohort was sequenced for TCR beta chains only, and without alpha or paired-chain data the features that could be detected were limited. Most CMV-associated TCR beta chains appeared to be HLA-restricted in a later analysis, and the HLA associations seemed to be driven largely by CMV exposure.

Worth noting for this clone: There is no known antigen for this receptor. No much larger clone exists at a distance of one base, and base qualities are not known.

The cohort consisted of more than 650 healthy bone marrow donors. At the time of sampling, all cohort members were nominally healthy, though unrecorded immune exposures were likely present. The donor tested CMV seropositive, placing the donor among the roughly 270 seropositive members of the cohort. Every donor gave a peripheral blood sample, and the peripheral blood mononuclear cells from that sample were used for TCR beta sequencing. The Qiagen DNeasy Blood Extraction Kit was used to extract genomic DNA from the blood cell samples. The library was prepared using the immunoSEQ multiplex PCR assay. The multiplex PCR relied on a mix of 60 forward primers for TCR Vbeta segments and 13 reverse primers for TCR Jbeta segments. The CDR3 region of rearranged TCR beta genes was amplified from genomic DNA with a multiplex PCR assay. The Illumina HiSeq System was used to sequence the amplified TCR beta libraries as 87-base-pair reads. The paper's processing steps were these. In a later analysis, some 80 million unique TCR beta chains were counted across the approximately 640 repertoires, and roughly 11 million of these chains were shared by at least two donors. Raw reads were error-corrected and collapsed into unique sequences by a nearest-neighbor algorithm in which closely related sequences were merged to remove PCR and sequencing errors. CDR3 sequences were aligned to IMGT reference sequences to assign V, D and J gene segments. For a sequence to be retained, a match of at least six nucleotides to both a V gene segment and a J gene segment was required. Rearrangements were called productive when the CDR3 lacked stop codons and stayed in frame with V and J; all others were non-productive. Following IMGT convention, CDR3 was defined as the stretch from the second conserved V-encoded cysteine up to the conserved J-encoded phenylalanine. In an earlier analysis of roughly 610 of the donors, sequences lacking an unambiguous match to a single V gene segment were excluded. An earlier analysis of around 600 of the donors classified V segments as functional when productive rearrangements were above 56.7% and as segregating when the standard deviation between donors was above 5%. To diagnose cytomegalovirus status from the catalog of TCR beta chain sequences, a statistical classification framework was built. In a later analysis, TCR nucleotide sequences were compared against IMGT/GENE-DB human TR gene sequences so that V and J genes could be assigned. A later analysis assigned CDR3 sequences and most-parsimonious VDJ recombination scenarios with the TCRdist pipeline. In a later analysis, every TCR beta chain was defined by the combination of its CDR3 amino acid sequence and its V-gene family, and reads without a unique V-gene family were dropped. In a later analysis, around 600 highly shared, low-generation-probability nucleotide sequences were removed to address suspected cross-contamination and a sequencing artifact. In a later analysis, a clonal expansion index for each public chain was calculated from normalized within-repertoire ranks of inferred template counts. In a later analysis, generation probabilities were computed using a VDJ recombination model fitted to out-of-frame rearrangements, and the results were checked against IGoR. A later analysis scored TCR-TCR, TCR-HLA and TCR-CMV co-occurrence with hypergeometric tests, applying a repertoire-size bias correction to TCR pairs. To estimate false discovery rates, a later analysis permuted the HLA or CMV assignments 20 times. In a later analysis, co-occurring TCRs were grouped using DBSCAN, and TCRdist sequence similarity was added for clustering within HLA-allele-positive subsets. Co-occurrence clustering excluded repertoires with fewer than 30,000 or more than 120,000 public chains, plus five with anomalous nucleotide sharing. In TCRdb, the immuneACCESS table is reduced to in-frame sequences with V and J assigned. These tables do not hold every clone; where another copy was compared, an unresolved V gene accounts for under half, and the others remain unexplained. D and trimming were read from the DNA, whereas the V and J calls and clone size are those reported in that table. The sample table records 200,000 to 250,000 clones; approximately 70% of these occur just once. The top ten clonotypes cover about 3% of the sample.

Deletion took 0 bases off V and 4 bases off J, with a span of 10 bases between the germline ends. CDR1 and CDR2 (MGHRA, YSYEKL) derive from the germline V gene. Reading from cysteine to phenylalanine, the CDR3 counts 15 amino acids. Kept here is only the CDR3 DNA, which spans 45 bases and is read in frame from base 1. This clonotype was sampled from a man between 35 and 55 years old in good health and CMV-seropositive. The V gene is TRBV4-1 and the J gene is TRBJ2-1; tentative D gene TRBD2, with 6 bases matching. Sequencing used PBMCs. This receptor carries the CDR3 CASSQDTGGYNEQFF. At the DNA level, the sequence is TGCGCCAGCAGCCAAGATACCGGGGGATACAATGAGCAGTTCTTC.